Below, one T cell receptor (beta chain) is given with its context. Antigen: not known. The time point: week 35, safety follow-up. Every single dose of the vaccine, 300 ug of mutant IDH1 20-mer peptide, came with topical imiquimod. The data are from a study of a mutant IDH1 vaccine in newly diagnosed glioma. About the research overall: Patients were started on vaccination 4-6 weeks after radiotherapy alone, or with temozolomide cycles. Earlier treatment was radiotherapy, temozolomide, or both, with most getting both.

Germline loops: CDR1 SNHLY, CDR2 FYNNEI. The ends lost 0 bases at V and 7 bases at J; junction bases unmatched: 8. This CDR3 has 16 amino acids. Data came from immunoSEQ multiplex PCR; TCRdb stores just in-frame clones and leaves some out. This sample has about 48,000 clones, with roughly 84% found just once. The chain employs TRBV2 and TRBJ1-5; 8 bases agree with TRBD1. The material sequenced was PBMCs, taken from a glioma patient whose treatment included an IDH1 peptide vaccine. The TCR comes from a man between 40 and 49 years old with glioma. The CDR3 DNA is TGTGCCAGCAGTGAAGCGTATGACAGGGGTGGACAGCCCCAGCATTTT. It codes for CASSEAYDRGGQPQHF.